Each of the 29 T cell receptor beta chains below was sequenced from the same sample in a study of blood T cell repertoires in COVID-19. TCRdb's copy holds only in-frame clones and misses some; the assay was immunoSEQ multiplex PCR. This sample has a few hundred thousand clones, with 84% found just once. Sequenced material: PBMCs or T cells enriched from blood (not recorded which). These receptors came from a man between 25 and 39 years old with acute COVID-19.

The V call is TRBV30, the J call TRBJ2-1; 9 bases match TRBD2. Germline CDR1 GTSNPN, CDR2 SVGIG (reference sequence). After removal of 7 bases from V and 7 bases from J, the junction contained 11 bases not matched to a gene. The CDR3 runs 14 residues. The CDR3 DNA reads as TGTGCCTTGGAATTGGGACTAGCAGGGAATGAGCAGTTCTTC. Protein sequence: CALELGLAGNEQFF.

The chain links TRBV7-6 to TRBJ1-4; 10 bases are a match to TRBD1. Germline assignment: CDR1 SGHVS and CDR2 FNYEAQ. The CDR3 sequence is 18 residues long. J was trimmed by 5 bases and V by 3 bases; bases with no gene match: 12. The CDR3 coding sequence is TGTGCCAGCAGCTTGAGGTTTGCCGGGACAGGGGTAAATGAAAAACTGTTTTTT. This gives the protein CASSLRFAGTGVNEKLFF.

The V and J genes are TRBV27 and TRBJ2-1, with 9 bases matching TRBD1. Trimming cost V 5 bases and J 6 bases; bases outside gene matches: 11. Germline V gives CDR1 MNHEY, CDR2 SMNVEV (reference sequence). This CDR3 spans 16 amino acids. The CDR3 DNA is TGTGCCAGCAGTCCCAACGCCGGGACAGGGACCAATGAGCAGTTCTTC. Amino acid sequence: CASSPNAGTGTNEQFF.

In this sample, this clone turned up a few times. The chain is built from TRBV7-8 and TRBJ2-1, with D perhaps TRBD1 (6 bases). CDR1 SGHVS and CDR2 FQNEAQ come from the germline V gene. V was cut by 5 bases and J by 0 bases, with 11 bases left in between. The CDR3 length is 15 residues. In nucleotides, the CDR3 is TGTGCCAGCAGCGAGAAGACAGGCTCCTACAATGAGCAGTTCTTC. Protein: CASSEKTGSYNEQFF.

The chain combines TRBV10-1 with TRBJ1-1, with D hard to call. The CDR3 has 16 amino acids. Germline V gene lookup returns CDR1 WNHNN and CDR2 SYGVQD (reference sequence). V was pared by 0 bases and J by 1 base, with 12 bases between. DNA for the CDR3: TGCGCCAGCAGTGAGTCGCGGGGATCGGAGAACACTGAAGCTTTCTTT. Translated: CASSESRGSENTEAFF.

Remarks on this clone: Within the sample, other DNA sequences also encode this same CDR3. The CDR3 is CSVGGTEAFF. The CDR3 DNA reads TGCAGCGTGGGAGGAACTGAAGCTTTCTTT. V is TRBV29-1 and J is TRBJ1-1, with D unresolved. Germline lookup yields CDR1 SQVTM and CDR2 ANQGSEA. Trimming removed 6 bases at V and 5 bases at J, with 7 bases between. This CDR3 is 10 amino acids long.

CDR3 in DNA: TGTGCCAGCAGCCCCATCAGGGCTGGGGCCAACGTCCTGACTTTC. It specifies CASSPIRAGANVLTF. The V call is TRBV5-5, the J call TRBJ2-6; perhaps TRBD1 as D (5 bases). Germline assignment: CDR1 SGHKS and CDR2 YYEKEE (reference sequence). CDR3 length: 15 amino acids. V was trimmed by 4 bases and J by 2 bases, leaving 10 bases between them.

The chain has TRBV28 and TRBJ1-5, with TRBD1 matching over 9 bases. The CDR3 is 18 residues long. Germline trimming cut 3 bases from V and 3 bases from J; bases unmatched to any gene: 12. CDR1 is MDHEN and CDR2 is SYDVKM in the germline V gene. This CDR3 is CASSFPKGTGLDNQPQHF. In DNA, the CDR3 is TGTGCCAGCAGTTTTCCCAAGGGGACAGGGTTGGACAATCAGCCCCAGCATTTT.

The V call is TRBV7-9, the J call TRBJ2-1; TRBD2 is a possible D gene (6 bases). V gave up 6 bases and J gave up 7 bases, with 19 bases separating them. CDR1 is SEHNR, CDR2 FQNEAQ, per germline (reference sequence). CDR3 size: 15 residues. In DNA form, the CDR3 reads TGTGCCAGCAGAGTACCGGGACTCGGAAAAAATGAGCAGTTCTTC. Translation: CASRVPGLGKNEQFF.

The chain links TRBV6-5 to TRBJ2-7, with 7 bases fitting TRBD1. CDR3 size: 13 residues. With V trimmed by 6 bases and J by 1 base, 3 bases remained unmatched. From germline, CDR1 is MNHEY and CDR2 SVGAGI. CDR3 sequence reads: CASRQGRSYEQYV. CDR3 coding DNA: TGTGCCAGCAGACAGGGGCGGTCCTACGAGCAGTACGTC.

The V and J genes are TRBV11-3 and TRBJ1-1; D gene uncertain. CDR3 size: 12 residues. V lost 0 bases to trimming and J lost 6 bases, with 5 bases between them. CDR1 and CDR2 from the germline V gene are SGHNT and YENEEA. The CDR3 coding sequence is TGTGCCAGCAGCTTAGAAATCTCTGAAGCTTTCTTT. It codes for CASSLEISEAFF.

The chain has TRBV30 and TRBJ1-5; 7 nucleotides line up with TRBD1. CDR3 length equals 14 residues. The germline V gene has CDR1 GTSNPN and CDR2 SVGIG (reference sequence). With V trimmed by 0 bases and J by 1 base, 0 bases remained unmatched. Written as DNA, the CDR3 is TGTGCCTGGAGTGTACAGGGGAGCAATCAGCCCCAGCATTTT. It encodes CAWSVQGSNQPQHF.

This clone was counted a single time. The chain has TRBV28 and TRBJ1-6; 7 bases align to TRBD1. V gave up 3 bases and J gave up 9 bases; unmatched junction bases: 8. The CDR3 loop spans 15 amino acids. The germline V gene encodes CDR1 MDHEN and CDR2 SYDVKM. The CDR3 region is CASSFPRQGGSPLHF. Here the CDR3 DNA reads TGTGCCAGCAGTTTTCCCCGACAGGGTGGTTCACCCCTCCACTTT.

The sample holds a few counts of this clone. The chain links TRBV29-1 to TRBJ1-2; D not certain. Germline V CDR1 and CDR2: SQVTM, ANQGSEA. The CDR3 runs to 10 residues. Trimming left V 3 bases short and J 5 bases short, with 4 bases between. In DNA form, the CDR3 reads TGCAGCGTTGACGGGTATGGCTACACCTTC. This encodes CSVDGYGYTF.

CDR3 DNA sequence: TGTGCCAGCACGAAGACAGGGGGCGCAGATACGCAGTATTTT. Translating it yields CASTKTGGADTQYF. The chain has TRBV28 and TRBJ2-3; 10 bases align to TRBD1. The CDR3 loop spans 14 amino acids. The germline V gene has CDR1 MDHEN and CDR2 SYDVKM. The ends lost 7 bases at V and 4 bases at J; junction bases unmatched: 5.

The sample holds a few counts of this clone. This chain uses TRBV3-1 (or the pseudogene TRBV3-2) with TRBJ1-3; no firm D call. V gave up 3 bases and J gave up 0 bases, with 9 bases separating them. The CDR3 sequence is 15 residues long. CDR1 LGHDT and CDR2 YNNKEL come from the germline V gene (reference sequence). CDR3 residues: CASSHDGASGNTIYF. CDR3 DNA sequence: TGTGCCAGCAGCCATGACGGAGCCTCTGGAAACACCATATATTTT.

Here the CDR3 DNA reads TGTGCCAGCAGCCAAGAAGTGGGCGTGACCCAGTACTTC. This sequence encodes CASSQEVGVTQYF. This chain uses TRBV3-1 (or the pseudogene TRBV3-2) with TRBJ2-5; no clear D gene. Germline-derived CDR1 and CDR2 are LGHDT and YNNKEL (reference sequence). Trimming pared 0 bases from V and 7 bases from J, leaving 9 bases between. The CDR3 extends over 13 amino acids.

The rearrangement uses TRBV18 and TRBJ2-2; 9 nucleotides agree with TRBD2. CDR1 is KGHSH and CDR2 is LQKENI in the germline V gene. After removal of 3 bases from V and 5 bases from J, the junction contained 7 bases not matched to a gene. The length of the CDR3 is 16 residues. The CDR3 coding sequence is TGTGCCAGCTCACCCTTAGCGGGAGAGATGACCGGGGAGCTGTTTTTT. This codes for CASSPLAGEMTGELFF.

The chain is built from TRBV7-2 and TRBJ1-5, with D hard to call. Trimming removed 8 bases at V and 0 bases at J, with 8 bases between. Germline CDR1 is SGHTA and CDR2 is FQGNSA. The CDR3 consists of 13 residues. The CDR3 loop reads CASGENSNQPQHF. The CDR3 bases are TGTGCCAGCGGGGAGAATAGCAATCAGCCCCAGCATTTT.

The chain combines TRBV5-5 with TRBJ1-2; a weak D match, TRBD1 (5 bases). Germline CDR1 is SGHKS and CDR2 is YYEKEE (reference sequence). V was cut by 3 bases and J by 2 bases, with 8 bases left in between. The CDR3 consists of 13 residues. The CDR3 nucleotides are TGTGCCAGCAGCTCCAGGGCGAACTATGGCTACACCTTC. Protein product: CASSSRANYGYTF.

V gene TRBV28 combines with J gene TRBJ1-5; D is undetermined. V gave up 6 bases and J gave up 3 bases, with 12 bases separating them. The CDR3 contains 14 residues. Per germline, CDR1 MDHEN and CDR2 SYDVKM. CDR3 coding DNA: TGTGCCAGCAGCTCCTCGGGGTACAATCAGCCCCAGCATTTT. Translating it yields CASSSSGYNQPQHF.

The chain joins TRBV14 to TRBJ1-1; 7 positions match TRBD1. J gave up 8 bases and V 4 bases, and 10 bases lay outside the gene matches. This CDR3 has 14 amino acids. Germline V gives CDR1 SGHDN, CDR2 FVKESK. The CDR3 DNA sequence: TGTGCCAGCAGCCTCCTACAGGGGTCGGGGGAAGCTTTCTTT. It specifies CASSLLQGSGEAFF.

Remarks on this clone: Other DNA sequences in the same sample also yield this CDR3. The chain's CDR3 is CASRLAGTYNEQFF. The CDR3 DNA is TGTGCCAGCAGGCTAGCGGGAACCTACAATGAGCAGTTCTTC. The genes are TRBV27 and TRBJ2-1, with TRBD2 identical over 9 bases. The V gene end was trimmed by 6 bases and the J gene end by 2 bases; junction bases not matched to a gene: 2. This CDR3 region has 14 residues. CDR1 is MNHEY and CDR2 is SMNVEV in the germline V gene (reference sequence).

In DNA form, the CDR3 reads TGTGCCAGCTCACCACCGAAGGGACAGGGTTCCTTCTTT. Translating gives CASSPPKGQGSFF. V gene TRBV18 combines with J gene TRBJ1-1; 9 nucleotides line up with TRBD1. The germline CDR1 and CDR2 sequences are KGHSH and LQKENI. CDR3 length: 13 residues. V trimming: 0 bases; J trimming: 14 bases; junction bases outside the gene matches: 7. Together with reference TRBV18 and TRBJ1-1, the CDR3 gives the full variable domain: NAGVMQNPRHLVRRRGQEARLRCSPMKGHSHVYWYRQLPEEGLKFMVYLQKENIIDESGMPKERFSAEFPKEGPSILRIQQVVRGDSAAYFCASSPPKGQGSFFGQGTRLTVV.

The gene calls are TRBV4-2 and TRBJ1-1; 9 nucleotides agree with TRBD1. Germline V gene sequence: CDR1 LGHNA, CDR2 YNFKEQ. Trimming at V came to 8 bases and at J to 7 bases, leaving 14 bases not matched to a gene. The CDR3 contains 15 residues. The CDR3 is CASHKAGTGTLEAFF. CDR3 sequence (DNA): TGTGCCAGCCACAAAGCTGGGACAGGGACGCTTGAAGCTTTCTTT.

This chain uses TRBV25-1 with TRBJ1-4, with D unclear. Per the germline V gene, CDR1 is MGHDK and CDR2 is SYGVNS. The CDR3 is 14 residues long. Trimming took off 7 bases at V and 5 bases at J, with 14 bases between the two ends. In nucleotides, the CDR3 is TGTGCCAGCAAACGAAGCGGAGGGAATGAAAAACTGTTTTTT. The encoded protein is CASKRSGGNEKLFF. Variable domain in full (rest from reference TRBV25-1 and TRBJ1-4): EADIYQTPRYLVIGTGKKITLECSQTMGHDKMYWYQQDPGMELHLIHYSYGVNSTEKGDLSSESTVSRIRTEHFPLTLESARPSHTSQYLCASKRSGGNEKLFFGSGTQLSVL.

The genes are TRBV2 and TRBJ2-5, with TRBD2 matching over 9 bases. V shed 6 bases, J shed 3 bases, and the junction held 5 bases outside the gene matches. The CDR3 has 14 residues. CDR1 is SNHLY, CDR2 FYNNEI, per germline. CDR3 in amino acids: CASRASGDEETQYF. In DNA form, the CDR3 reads TGTGCCAGCAGGGCTAGCGGGGATGAAGAGACCCAGTACTTC.

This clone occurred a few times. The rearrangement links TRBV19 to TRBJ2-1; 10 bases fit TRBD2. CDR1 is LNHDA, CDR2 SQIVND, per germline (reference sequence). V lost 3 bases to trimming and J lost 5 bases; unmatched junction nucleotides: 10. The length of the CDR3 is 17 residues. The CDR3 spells CASSIPLPSGGNNEQFF. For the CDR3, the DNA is TGTGCCAGTAGTATTCCCCTTCCTAGCGGGGGCAACAATGAGCAGTTCTTC.

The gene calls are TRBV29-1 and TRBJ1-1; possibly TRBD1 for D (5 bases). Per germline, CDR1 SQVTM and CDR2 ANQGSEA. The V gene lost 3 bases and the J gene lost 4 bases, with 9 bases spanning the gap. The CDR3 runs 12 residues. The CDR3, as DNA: TGCAGCGTTGACGGGGGACTCACTGAAGCTTTCTTT. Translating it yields CSVDGGLTEAFF.